Following are 30 T cell receptor beta chains from one sample sequenced in a study of cytomegalovirus exposure and HLA in healthy donors. Only in-frame clones appear in the TCRdb table, and some are missing; sequencing was by immunoSEQ multiplex PCR. Of under 250,000 clones in the sample, roughly 84% were seen once. Sequencing was carried out using PBMCs. The receptor source for this set is a woman aged 18-29 years in good health and CMV-seropositive.

In its sample, this clone was seen a few times. This sequence joins TRBV29-1 and TRBJ1-2, with 9 positions matching TRBD1. V shed 8 bases, J shed 8 bases, and the junction held 6 bases outside the gene matches. Germline loops: CDR1 SQVTM, CDR2 ANQGSEA. The CDR3 is made up of 11 amino acids. The CDR3 DNA sequence: TGCAGCCCGGCGGGACAGGGAGGCTACACCTTC. It specifies CSPAGQGGYTF.

This clone showed up just a few times. For the CDR3, the DNA is TGTGCCAGCTCACCGGGACTAGCTTCTCACACCGGGGAGCTGTTTTTT. Translation gives CASSPGLASHTGELFF. V is TRBV18 and J is TRBJ2-2; 9 positions agree with TRBD2. Germline CDR1 and CDR2: KGHSH and LQKENI. The CDR3 extends over 16 amino acids. Trimming at V came to 3 bases and at J to 3 bases, leaving 5 bases not matched to a gene. The complete variable domain, with remaining parts taken from reference TRBV18 and TRBJ2-2, reads NAGVMQNPRHLVRRRGQEARLRCSPMKGHSHVYWYRQLPEEGLKFMVYLQKENIIDESGMPKERFSAEFPKEGPSILRIQQVVRGDSAAYFCASSPGLASHTGELFFGEGSRLTVL.

This clone was seen more than once but under ten times. V gene TRBV19 combines with J gene TRBJ2-7; TRBD1 aligns across 9 bases. This CDR3 is built from 12 residues. Per the germline V gene, CDR1 is LNHDA and CDR2 is SQIVND (reference sequence). Trimming took 10 bases from V and 4 from J; bases not matched to a gene: 5. The CDR3 DNA follows: TGTGCCACGGGACAGGGACCTTACGAGCAGTACTTC. This sequence encodes CATGQGPYEQYF.

This clone was seen just once. This chain joins TRBV15 and TRBJ2-1; D is undetermined. Germline CDR1 is LNHNV and CDR2 is YYDKDF (reference sequence). The CDR3 covers 15 residues. With 2 bases removed from V and 5 bases from J, the gap between germline ends came to 13 bases. CDR3 in amino acids: CATSRRVSRNNEQFF. Here the CDR3 DNA reads TGTGCCACCAGCAGACGGGTCTCAAGGAACAATGAGCAGTTCTTC.

The rearrangement links TRBV28 to TRBJ1-1; D call uncertain. Trimming took off 3 bases at V and 4 bases at J, with 12 bases between the two ends. The length of the CDR3 is 14 residues. CDR1 and CDR2 (germline): MDHEN, SYDVKM. Written as DNA, the CDR3 is TGTGCCAGCAGTTTGGTCTTTCGTAGCACTGAAGCTTTCTTT. Protein: CASSLVFRSTEAFF.

V usage is TRBV6-1 and J usage is TRBJ1-1, with 7 bases aligning to TRBD1. In germline, CDR1 is MNHNS, CDR2 SASEGT. The CDR3 is 16 residues long. Trimming removed 4 bases from V and 1 base from J; junction bases left unmatched: 9. The CDR3 DNA follows: TGTGCCAGCAGTGGGAGGGGGCGCTTATGGAACACTGAAGCTTTCTTT. Its protein product is CASSGRGRLWNTEAFF.

This chain joins TRBV28 and TRBJ1-1; D gene ambiguous. In germline, CDR1 is MDHEN, CDR2 SYDVKM. CDR3 length equals 15 residues. V gave up 5 bases and J gave up 1 base, with 14 bases separating them. CDR3 in DNA: TGTGCCAGCAGTCCCCCAGGCGGGTGGAACACTGAAGCTTTCTTT. Protein: CASSPPGGWNTEAFF.

CDR3 DNA: TGTGCCAGCCGCACCGGTCCTAATAATGAAAAACTGTTTTTT. This encodes CASRTGPNNEKLFF. This rearrangement joins TRBV5-4 to TRBJ1-4; no firm D call. V lost 7 bases and J lost 4, with 14 bases in between. This CDR3 is 14 amino acids long. Germline CDR1 reads SGHNT; CDR2 reads YYREEE (reference sequence).

The V call is TRBV29-1, the J call TRBJ1-3; D unresolved. The CDR3 runs to 15 residues. Per the germline V gene, CDR1 is SQVTM and CDR2 is ANQGSEA. V lost 3 bases and J 2 bases, leaving 14 bases between the germline ends. The CDR3 region has the DNA TGCAGCGTTGAGGGTTTTGGGCAGGCTGGAAACACCATATATTTT. Its translation is CSVEGFGQAGNTIYF.

This sequence joins TRBV29-1 and TRBJ2-7; a weak D match, TRBD2 (6 bases). CDR1 and CDR2 (germline): SQVTM, ANQGSEA. CDR3 length: 13 residues. The V end was cut by 3 bases, the J end by 1 base, with 10 bases between. The CDR3 loop is CSVEWRDSYEQYF. Written as DNA, the CDR3 is TGCAGCGTTGAGTGGCGGGATTCCTACGAGCAGTACTTC.

The chain links TRBV5-3 to TRBJ1-5; 10 bases are a match to TRBD1. TRBV5-3 is placed among ORFs of uncertain function. CDR3 length equals 15 residues. The V segment lost 4 bases and the J segment 0 bases; nucleotides outside the gene matches: 1. The CDR3 coding sequence is TGTGCCAGAAGCGGGACAGGGGATAGCAATCAGCCCCAGCATTTT. Protein sequence: CARSGTGDSNQPQHF.

A word on this clone: The same CDR3 arises from other DNA sequences in this sample as well. The rearrangement joins TRBV27 to TRBJ2-1; 9 positions match TRBD1. The germline CDR1 and CDR2 sequences are MNHEY and SMNVEV (reference sequence). J gave up 0 bases and V 3 bases, and 0 bases lay outside the gene matches. This CDR3 spans 15 amino acids. CDR3 sequence: CASSLGQGSYNEQFF. The CDR3 nucleotides read TGTGCCAGCAGTTTGGGACAGGGCTCCTACAATGAGCAGTTCTTC.

The chain carries TRBV27 and TRBJ2-1; perhaps TRBD1 as D (5 bases). The germline V gene encodes CDR1 MNHEY and CDR2 SMNVEV (reference sequence). CDR3 length: 12 residues. Trimming pared 2 bases from V and 10 bases from J, leaving 9 bases between. Here the CDR3 reads CASSLGAREQFF. The CDR3 nucleotides read TGTGCCAGCAGTTTAGGGGCACGGGAGCAGTTCTTC.

The chain combines TRBV9 with TRBJ2-7, with TRBD1 matching 7 bases. J lost 2 bases, V lost 3 bases, and 5 bases had no gene match. The CDR3 extends over 14 amino acids. Germline CDR1 and CDR2: SGDLS and YYNGEE. The CDR3 loop is CASSADRLTYEQYF. As DNA, the CDR3 is TGTGCCAGCAGCGCGGACAGGCTGACCTACGAGCAGTACTTC.

The chain is built from TRBV14 and TRBJ2-5, with D possibly TRBD2 on 6 matching bases. Per germline, CDR1 SGHDN and CDR2 FVKESK. The CDR3 loop spans 16 amino acids. Trimming left V 3 bases short and J 2 bases short, with 16 bases between. The DNA for the CDR3 is TGTGCCAGCAGCCAGGACTCGGGACTGCTTCAAGAGACCCAGTACTTC. Protein product: CASSQDSGLLQETQYF. The whole variable domain, remainder taken from reference TRBV14 and TRBJ2-5, is EAGVTQFPSHSVIEKGQTVTLRCDPISGHDNLYWYRRVMGKEIKFLLHFVKESKQDESGMPNNRFLAERTGGTYSTLKVQPAELEDSGVYFCASSQDSGLLQETQYFGPGTRLLVL.

J is TRBJ1-1 and V is TRBV28; TRBD1 agrees at 7 bases. V was clipped by 4 bases and J by 0 bases; unmatched bases: 8. Germline V gene sequence: CDR1 MDHEN, CDR2 SYDVKM. The CDR3 contains 16 residues. The CDR3 DNA follows: TGTGCCAGCAGTTCGTCGACAGGGCCGATGAACACTGAAGCTTTCTTT. Translating it yields CASSSSTGPMNTEAFF.

The rearrangement uses TRBV12-2 and TRBJ2-7; the listed D gene, TRBD2, was not tested against the DNA. TRBV12-2 is a pseudogene segment. The CDR3 loop spans 18 amino acids. Written as DNA, the CDR3 is TGTGCAAGTCGCAGTACTAGCGGGAGGGCCCCAATCCAAAACGAGCAGTACTTC. Its protein product is CASRSTSGRAPIQNEQYF.

The chain is built from TRBV6-1 and TRBJ2-5, with a tentative D call TRBD1 (5 bases). This CDR3 spans 13 amino acids. In germline, CDR1 is MNHNS, CDR2 SASEGT. Trimming removed 4 bases at V and 5 bases at J, with 11 bases between. CDR3 coding DNA: TGTGCCAGCAGTGGAAGGGGTGGGGAGACCCAGTACTTC. Its translation: CASSGRGGETQYF.

The rearrangement uses TRBV9 and TRBJ2-7, with a weak D call TRBD1 (6 bases). V was pared by 0 bases and J by 3 bases, with 16 bases between. The CDR3 has 16 residues. Germline V lookup: CDR1 SGDLS, CDR2 YYNGEE. As DNA, the CDR3 is TGTGCCAGCAGCGTAGCTTATACAGGGTCTCTCTACGAGCAGTACTTC. Residues: CASSVAYTGSLYEQYF.

The V call is TRBV6-6, the J call TRBJ1-5; 8 bases are a match to TRBD1. The CDR3 covers 15 residues. Per the germline V gene, CDR1 is MNHNY and CDR2 is SVGAGI (reference sequence). With 0 bases clipped from V and 2 bases from J, the junction kept 0 bases outside the gene matches. The CDR3 DNA reads as TGTGCCAGCAGTTACTCGACAGGGGGCAATCAGCCCCAGCATTTT. It specifies CASSYSTGGNQPQHF.

V gene TRBV10-3 combines with J gene TRBJ2-1, with TRBD2 matching over 9 bases. Germline-derived CDR1 and CDR2 are ENHRY and SYGVKD. The trim removed 4 bases at V and 7 bases at J, leaving 8 bases unmatched. This CDR3 is built from 15 residues. The CDR3 protein is CAISGVSGSKNEQFF. The CDR3 region has the DNA TGTGCCATCAGTGGAGTTAGCGGGAGTAAGAATGAGCAGTTCTTC.

The chain couples TRBV5-1 to TRBJ2-1; 12 bases are a match to TRBD2. J gave up 7 bases and V 0 bases, and 11 bases lay outside the gene matches. The CDR3 extends over 18 amino acids. Germline V gene sequence: CDR1 SGHRS, CDR2 YFSETQ. CDR3 region: CASSLGLRLAGDENEQFF. Here the CDR3 DNA reads TGCGCCAGCAGCTTGGGGCTTCGACTAGCGGGAGATGAAAATGAGCAGTTCTTC.

This clone was observed a few times. The chain links TRBV7-2 to TRBJ2-7, with 8 bases that match TRBD1. This CDR3 is 15 amino acids long. V was pared by 5 bases and J by 2 bases, with 8 bases of the junction left unmatched. CDR1 is SGHTA and CDR2 is FQGNSA in the germline V gene. This CDR3 reads CASSPQGTGPYEQYF. Here the CDR3 DNA reads TGTGCCAGCAGCCCTCAGGGGACAGGCCCCTACGAGCAGTACTTC.

The chain uses TRBV28 and TRBJ2-7, with TRBD1 matching over 11 bases. Germline lookup yields CDR1 MDHEN and CDR2 SYDVKM. Germline trimming cut 3 bases from V and 4 bases from J; bases unmatched to any gene: 17. This CDR3 has 19 amino acids. CDR3 protein: CASSLKWELTGTGGYEQYF. The CDR3, as DNA: TGTGCCAGCAGTTTGAAATGGGAATTAACCGGGACAGGGGGGTACGAGCAGTACTTC. The full variable domain, its missing parts supplied by reference TRBV28 and TRBJ2-7, is DVKVTQSSRYLVKRTGEKVFLECVQDMDHENMFWYRQDPGLGLRLIYFSYDVKMKEKGDIPEGYSVSREKKERFSLILESASTNQTSMYLCASSLKWELTGTGGYEQYFGPGTRLTVT.

The chain combines TRBV9 with TRBJ1-3, with a weak D call TRBD1 (5 bases). This CDR3 is built from 14 residues. Germline loops: CDR1 SGDLS, CDR2 YYNGEE. The V end lost 1 base, the J end lost 1 base, and 6 bases lay between the germline ends. CDR3 sequence reads: CASSVPGSGNTIYF. DNA of the CDR3: TGTGCCAGCAGCGTACCAGGGTCTGGAAACACCATATATTTT.

This clone was observed a few times. The chain combines TRBV11-2 with TRBJ2-1; D may be TRBD2 (5 bases). The length of the CDR3 is 15 residues. The V gene's germline CDR1 is SGHAT and CDR2 FQNNGV. V lost 6 bases, J lost 4 bases, and 16 bases lay in between. The CDR3 region has the DNA TGTGCCAGCAGGCGGACTCTCCTGGGGTACAATGAGCAGTTCTTC. This sequence encodes CASRRTLLGYNEQFF. Full variable domain (outside the CDR3, taken from reference TRBV11-2 and TRBJ2-1): EAGVAQSPRYKIIEKRQSVAFWCNPISGHATLYWYQQILGQGPKLLIQFQNNGVVDDSQLPKDRFSAERLKGVDSTLKIQPAKLEDSAVYLCASRRTLLGYNEQFFGPGTRLTVL.

V gene TRBV30 combines with J gene TRBJ2-1, with TRBD2 as a possible D gene (5 bases). From germline, CDR1 is GTSNPN and CDR2 SVGIG (reference sequence). Trimming took off 5 bases at V and 11 bases at J, with 16 bases between the two ends. The CDR3 is 12 amino acids. CDR3 nucleotides: TGTGCCTGGGGTAAACTAGTGCAAAAGCAGTTCTTC. Amino acids: CAWGKLVQKQFF. Based on the CDR3 plus reference TRBV30 and TRBJ2-1, the full variable domain is SQTIHQWPATLVQPVGSPLSLECTVEGTSNPNLYWYRQAAGRGLQLLFYSVGIGQISSEVPQNLSASRPQDRQFILSSKKLLLSDSGFYLCAWGKLVQKQFFGPGTRLTVL.

The J gene is TRBJ1-4, the V gene TRBV7-9; 7 positions agree with TRBD1. This CDR3 has 15 residues. Germline CDR1 is SEHNR and CDR2 is FQNEAQ (reference sequence). Germline trimming cut 3 bases from V and 3 bases from J; bases unmatched to any gene: 4. The CDR3 loop reads CASSFHGQANEKLFF. For the CDR3, the DNA is TGTGCCAGCAGCTTCCACGGACAGGCTAATGAAAAACTGTTTTTT.

This clone was seen only a few times. The V and J genes are TRBV6-4 and TRBJ1-1, with 7 bases that match TRBD1. With 4 bases clipped from V and 5 bases from J, the junction kept 10 bases outside the gene matches. Germline V gene data show CDR1 as MRHNA and CDR2 as SNTAGT. The CDR3 is made up of 15 amino acids. The CDR3 DNA follows: TGTGCCAGCAGTGGTTTACCAGGGGGAAGGACTGAAGCTTTCTTT. Translated: CASSGLPGGRTEAFF.

The chain recombines TRBV19 with TRBJ2-7; tentatively, D is TRBD1 (5 bases). Germline-derived CDR1 and CDR2 are LNHDA and SQIVND (reference sequence). Between the trimmed V and J ends, which lost 8 bases and 3 bases, there was a span of 20 bases. This CDR3 spans 15 amino acids. The CDR3 DNA reads TGTGCCAGTTCTCAGGGCGTGGCAGAATACTACGAGCAGTACTTC. This codes for CASSQGVAEYYEQYF.